The entry below gives a single T cell receptor (beta chain) sequence along with its context. The antigen remains unidentified. The length of the CDR3 is 15 residues. Germline CDR1 is SGDLS and CDR2 is YYNGEE. V was pared by 0 bases and J by 5 bases, with 11 bases between. The sample comes from a study of cytotoxic CD8 clonotypes in ibrutinib-treated CLL. The targeted sequencing depth was 1 in 200,000 to 1 in 1 million T cells. Only in-frame clones appear in the TCRdb table, and some are missing; sequencing was by immunoSEQ multiplex PCR. The sample has fewer than 30,000 clones, around two thirds seen once. General study points: Treatment left the uncommon public clonotypes either contracted or stable in frequency. Sampling times differed between sustained-remission and progressing patients.

As input for TCR beta libraries, around 2 micrograms of genomic DNA came from cryopreserved PBMCs. Sequenced here: PBMCs, sampled at disease progression, from a patient treated with ibrutinib. The rearrangement uses TRBV9 and TRBJ1-4; perhaps TRBD1 as D (5 bases). The TCR was taken from a human donor with chronic lymphocytic leukemia. The CDR3 sequence is CASSVDGTVNEKLFF. The CDR3 nucleotides are TGTGCCAGCAGCGTAGACGGGACGGTGAATGAAAAACTGTTTTTT.